This passage covers 20 T cell receptor beta chains from one sample sequenced in a study of blood T cell repertoires in COVID-19. Profiling relied on immunoSEQ multiplex PCR, and the TCRdb table lists in-frame clones only, not all of them. This repertoire shows roughly 67,000 clones, 85% found once; its top ten account for roughly 20%. Sequenced input: peripheral blood. These receptors originate from a man aged 45-65 years with acute or convalescent COVID-19.

The chain combines TRBV14 with TRBJ2-3; 7 bases line up with TRBD2. The CDR3 totals 14 residues. Germline V lookup: CDR1 SGHDN, CDR2 FVKESK. After removal of 0 bases from V and 6 bases from J, the junction contained 3 bases not matched to a gene. The CDR3 loop is CASSQELGGDTQYF. For the CDR3, the DNA is TGTGCCAGCAGCCAAGAGCTCGGGGGGGATACGCAGTATTTT.

This clone was counted a single time. The chain is built from TRBV5-5 and TRBJ2-7; TRBD1 matches at 8 bases. In germline, CDR1 is SGHKS, CDR2 YYEKEE (reference sequence). V lost 2 bases, J lost 3 bases, and 4 bases stayed unmatched. The CDR3 is made up of 14 amino acids. The CDR3 DNA reads TGTGCCAGCAGCTTTGGCGGACAGGGCTACGAGCAGTACGTC. Protein sequence: CASSFGGQGYEQYV.

The chain uses TRBV5-5 and TRBJ1-2; maybe TRBD1 (6 bases). Germline assignment: CDR1 SGHKS and CDR2 YYEKEE (reference sequence). The CDR3 extends over 14 amino acids. The germline V and J ends were trimmed by 4 bases and 0 bases, with 10 bases remaining between them. In DNA form, the CDR3 reads TGTGCCAGCAGCATGGGACAAGCTAACTATGGCTACACCTTC. Its protein is CASSMGQANYGYTF.

This clone was seen once. V gene TRBV6-5 combines with J gene TRBJ2-7, with TRBD1 matching over 8 bases. With 7 bases clipped from V and 3 bases from J, the junction kept 8 bases outside the gene matches. This CDR3 has 14 residues. The germline V gene has CDR1 MNHEY and CDR2 SVGAGI. CDR3 residues: CASNLGQGFYEQYV. CDR3 DNA: TGTGCCAGCAACCTCGGACAGGGTTTCTACGAGCAGTACGTC.

This chain joins TRBV10-3 and TRBJ2-5, with a weak D call TRBD2 (6 bases). The CDR3 runs to 15 residues. Germline V gene sequence: CDR1 ENHRY, CDR2 SYGVKD. V was trimmed by 5 bases and J by 1 base, leaving 14 bases between them. The CDR3 DNA reads TGTGCCATCAGTCCCCGGACGGGACTCCAAGAGACCCAGTACTTC. Translation gives CAISPRTGLQETQYF.

The chain joins TRBV6-5 to TRBJ1-2, with D perhaps TRBD1 (6 bases). V gave up 4 bases and J gave up 7 bases, with 13 bases separating them. The CDR3 length is 13 residues. CDR1 and CDR2 (germline): MNHEY, SVGAGI. CDR3 coding DNA: TGTGCCAGCAGTTTTCGGGGGGCGCGTGGCTACACCTTC. This gives the protein CASSFRGARGYTF.

Worth noting for this clone: Other DNA sequences in this specimen translate into the identical CDR3. This chain uses TRBV5-1 with TRBJ2-1; 14 bases line up with TRBD2. Per the germline V gene, CDR1 is SGHRS and CDR2 is YFSETQ. The CDR3 covers 16 residues. The V segment lost 4 bases and the J segment 9 bases; nucleotides outside the gene matches: 9. CDR3 sequence: CASSLGTSGGAIEQFF. The CDR3 bases are TGCGCCAGCAGCCTCGGGACTAGCGGGGGTGCTATTGAGCAGTTCTTC.

This chain uses TRBV5-1 with TRBJ2-2; perhaps TRBD1 as D (6 bases). CDR1 is SGHRS and CDR2 is YFSETQ in the germline V gene. The CDR3 totals 14 residues. V was trimmed by 3 bases and J by 4 bases, leaving 10 bases between them. The DNA of the CDR3 is TGCGCCAGCAGCTCCTTAGGGGGCACCGGGGAGCTGTTTTTT. Encoded protein: CASSSLGGTGELFF.

This chain joins TRBV10-3 and TRBJ2-1; TRBD2 might be the D (6 bases). The CDR3 has 15 amino acids. Deletions cut 6 bases from V and 1 base from J, with 13 bases between. From germline, CDR1 is ENHRY and CDR2 SYGVKD. The CDR3 bases are TGTGCCATCAGCGGCGGGGAGTTATCCTACAATGAGCAGTTCTTC. Translation gives CAISGGELSYNEQFF.

The chain has TRBV28 and TRBJ2-3; 7 positions match TRBD1. Unmatched junction bases numbered 5, after V lost 2 bases and J lost 0 bases. The CDR3 spans 16 residues. In germline, CDR1 is MDHEN, CDR2 SYDVKM. The CDR3: CASSLGNRGSTDTQYF. CDR3 bases: TGTGCCAGCAGTTTAGGGAACAGGGGTAGCACAGATACGCAGTATTTT.

The chain uses TRBV2 and TRBJ1-3, with TRBD1 matching 7 bases. Germline CDR1 reads SNHLY; CDR2 reads FYNNEI. This CDR3 is built from 14 residues. After removal of 6 bases from V and 1 base from J, the junction contained 3 bases not matched to a gene. The CDR3 sequence: CASRSQGSGNTIYF. The CDR3 region has the DNA TGTGCCAGCAGGTCACAGGGGTCTGGAAACACCATATATTTT.

The rearrangement links TRBV3-1 (or the pseudogene TRBV3-2) to TRBJ2-1; TRBD2 matches 11 bases. CDR1 is LGHDT, CDR2 YNNKEL, per germline (reference sequence). After removal of 3 bases from V and 7 bases from J, the junction contained 8 bases not matched to a gene. This CDR3 region has 16 residues. CDR3 residues: CASSHLGSGGANEQFF. The CDR3 DNA is TGTGCCAGCAGCCACCTAGGTAGCGGGGGGGCAAATGAGCAGTTCTTC.

The rearrangement links TRBV5-4 to TRBJ1-4; D remains ambiguous. Germline loops: CDR1 SGHNT, CDR2 YYREEE (reference sequence). The CDR3 consists of 14 residues. The germline V and J ends were trimmed by 0 bases and 5 bases, with 8 bases remaining between them. The DNA for the CDR3 is TGTGCCAGCAGCTTGGGCAGCAGGAATGAAAAACTGTTTTTT. Amino acids: CASSLGSRNEKLFF.

The J gene is TRBJ1-2, the V gene TRBV18, with TRBD1 as a possible D gene (5 bases). This CDR3 contains 14 residues. Germline V gene sequence: CDR1 KGHSH, CDR2 LQKENI. Trimming cost V 0 bases and J 4 bases, with 9 bases left between them. The CDR3 spells CASSPPARVYGYTF. In DNA, the CDR3 is TGTGCCAGCTCACCACCGGCCAGGGTCTATGGCTACACCTTC.

J is TRBJ2-6 and V is TRBV7-2; tentatively, D is TRBD2 (7 bases). The germline gives CDR1 SGHTA, CDR2 FQGNSA. V shed 2 bases and J shed 0 bases, with 11 bases lying between them. The CDR3 runs to 17 residues. CDR3 sequence (DNA): TGTGCCAGCAGCTTAAAAGGGGGGGCCTCTGGGGCCAACGTCCTGACTTTC. This encodes CASSLKGGASGANVLTF.

The chain uses TRBV9 and TRBJ1-3, with TRBD1 identical over 7 bases. Germline values: CDR1 SGDLS, CDR2 YYNGEE. CDR3 length: 16 amino acids. V lost 7 bases to trimming and J lost 0 bases; unmatched junction nucleotides: 10. CDR3: CASQPGWDSSGNTIYF. The DNA for the CDR3 is TGTGCCAGCCAGCCAGGGTGGGACAGCTCTGGAAACACCATATATTTT.

This chain joins TRBV21-1 and TRBJ1-1; the table's D gene call, TRBD1, was not cross checked with the DNA. TRBV21-1 is listed as a pseudogene. The CDR3 runs to 17 residues. In DNA form, the CDR3 reads TGTGCCAGCAGCAAACCCCCCGGGACAGGGCCGGTAACTGAAGCTTTCTTT. Translated: CASSKPPGTGPVTEAFF.

This clone appeared a few times. The chain uses TRBV6-1 and TRBJ2-7, with 8 bases fitting TRBD1. J gave up 1 base and V 0 bases, and 2 bases lay outside the gene matches. From germline, CDR1 is MNHNS and CDR2 SASEGT. CDR3 length equals 15 residues. CDR3 loop: CASSEAWTGSYEQYV. In DNA, the CDR3 is TGTGCCAGCAGTGAAGCGTGGACAGGGTCCTACGAGCAGTACGTC.

This clone appeared a few times. V gene TRBV27 combines with J gene TRBJ1-6; the D is unclear. Between the trimmed V and J ends, which lost 1 base and 11 bases, there was a span of 9 bases. The CDR3 is 13 amino acids. Germline V gives CDR1 MNHEY, CDR2 SMNVEV (reference sequence). The CDR3 DNA sequence: TGTGCCAGCAGTTTATTTAAAGGAGCACCCCTCCACTTT. Residues: CASSLFKGAPLHF.

The chain employs TRBV29-1 and TRBJ2-7; 11 bases agree with TRBD1. The CDR3 length is 15 residues. Germline assignment: CDR1 SQVTM and CDR2 ANQGSEA. J gave up 3 bases and V 0 bases, and 4 bases lay outside the gene matches. CDR3 residues: CSVEDSGTGGYEQYF. The CDR3 DNA reads TGCAGCGTTGAAGACTCCGGGACAGGGGGCTACGAGCAGTACTTC.